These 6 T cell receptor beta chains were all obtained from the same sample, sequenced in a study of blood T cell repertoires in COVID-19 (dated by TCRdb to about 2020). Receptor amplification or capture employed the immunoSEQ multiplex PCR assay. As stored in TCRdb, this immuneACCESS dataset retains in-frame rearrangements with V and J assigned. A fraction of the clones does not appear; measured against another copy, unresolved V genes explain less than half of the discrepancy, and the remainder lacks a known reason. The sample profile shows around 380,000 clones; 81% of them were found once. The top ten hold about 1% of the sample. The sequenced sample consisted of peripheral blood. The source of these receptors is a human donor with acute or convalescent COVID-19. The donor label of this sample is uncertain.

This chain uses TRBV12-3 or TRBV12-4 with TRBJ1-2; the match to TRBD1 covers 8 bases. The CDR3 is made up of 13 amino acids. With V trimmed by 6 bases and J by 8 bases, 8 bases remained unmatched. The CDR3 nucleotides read TGTGCCAGCAGCCTTCAGGGGGCTCGAGGCTACACCTTC. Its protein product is CASSLQGARGYTF.

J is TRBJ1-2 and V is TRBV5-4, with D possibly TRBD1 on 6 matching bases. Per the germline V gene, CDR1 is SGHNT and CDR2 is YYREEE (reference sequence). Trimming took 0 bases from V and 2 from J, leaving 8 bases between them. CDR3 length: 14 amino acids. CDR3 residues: CASSLGGQNYGYTF. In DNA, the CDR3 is TGTGCCAGCAGCTTGGGCGGACAGAACTATGGCTACACCTTC.

CDR3 residues: CASSLDSRRRVNNEQFF. CDR3 coding DNA: TGTGCCAGCAGCTTGGACAGCCGTAGACGAGTGAACAATGAGCAGTTCTTC. V usage is TRBV5-6 and J usage is TRBJ2-1, with D unresolved. The CDR3 is 17 amino acids. The V end lost 0 bases, the J end lost 5 bases, and 18 bases lay between the germline ends. Germline V gene lookup returns CDR1 SGHDT and CDR2 YYEEEE.

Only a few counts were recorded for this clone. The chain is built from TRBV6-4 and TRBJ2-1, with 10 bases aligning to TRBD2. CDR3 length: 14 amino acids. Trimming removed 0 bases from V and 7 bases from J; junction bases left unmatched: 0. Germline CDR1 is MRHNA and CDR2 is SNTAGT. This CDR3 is CASSDSSGRNEQFF. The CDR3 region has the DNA TGTGCCAGCAGTGACTCTAGCGGGAGGAATGAGCAGTTCTTC.

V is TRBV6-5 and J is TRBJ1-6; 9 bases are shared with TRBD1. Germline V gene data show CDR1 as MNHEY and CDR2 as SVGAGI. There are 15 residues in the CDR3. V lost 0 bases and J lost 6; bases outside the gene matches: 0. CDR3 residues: CASSYSTGGNSPLHF. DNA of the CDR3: TGTGCCAGCAGTTACTCGACAGGGGGTAATTCACCCCTCCACTTT.

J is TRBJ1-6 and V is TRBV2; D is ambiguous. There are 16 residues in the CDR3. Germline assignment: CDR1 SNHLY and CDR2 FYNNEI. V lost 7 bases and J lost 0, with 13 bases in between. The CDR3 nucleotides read TGTGCCAGCATTGGAGTGGGGAGCTCCTATAATTCACCCCTCCACTTT. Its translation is CASIGVGSSYNSPLHF.